This T cell receptor beta chain was recovered during a study of regulatory T cells in long-lasting Graves disease. Investigators prepared the TCR beta libraries by applying iRepertoire HTBI primers and Arm-PCR of CDR3 regions. Using its own MiXCR run on the multiplex PCR reads, TCRdb lists one record per CDR3 protein. The table lists some 410,000 distinct CDR3 sequences, about 16% of them singletons. This clonotype was picked up many times. The CDR3 contains 19 residues. After removal of 7 bases from V and 6 bases from J, the junction contained 16 bases not matched to a gene. Time point noted: newly diagnosed GD, antithyroid drugs for less than 3 months. PBMC RNA was the source of the TCR library. These data were also filed under a second study, of T cells in Graves' hyperthyroidism and ophthalmopathy.

The V and J genes are TRBV12-3 or TRBV12-4 and TRBJ2-2; 14 positions agree with TRBD2. The specimen comprised peripheral blood mononuclear cells (PBMCs), sampled at new diagnosis, from a patient treated with antithyroid drugs. The TCR sequence derives from a woman aged 30 to 39 with Graves disease. The CDR3 sequence is CASNPMGTSGSLYAGELFF. The CDR3 DNA is TGTGCCAGCAATCCCATGGGGACTAGCGGGAGTTTATATGCCGGGGAGCTGTTTTTT.